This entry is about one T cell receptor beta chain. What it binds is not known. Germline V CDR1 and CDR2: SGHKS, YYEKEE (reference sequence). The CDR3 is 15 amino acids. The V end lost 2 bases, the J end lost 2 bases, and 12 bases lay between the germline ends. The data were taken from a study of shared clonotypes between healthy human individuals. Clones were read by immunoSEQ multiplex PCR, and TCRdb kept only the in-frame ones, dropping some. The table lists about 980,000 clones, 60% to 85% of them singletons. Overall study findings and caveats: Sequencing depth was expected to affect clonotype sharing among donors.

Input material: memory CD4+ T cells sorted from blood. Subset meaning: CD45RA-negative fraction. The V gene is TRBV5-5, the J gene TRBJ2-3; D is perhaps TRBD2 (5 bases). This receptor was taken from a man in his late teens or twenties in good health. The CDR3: CASSLLSGTTDTQYF. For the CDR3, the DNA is TGTGCCAGCAGCTTACTAAGCGGAACCACAGATACGCAGTATTTT.